This TCR beta chain came from a study of regulatory T cells in long-lasting Graves disease. Noted time point: persistent/refractory GD, antithyroid drugs over 5 years with positive TRAb. There was RNA extracted from PBMCs, and the TCR library was made from it. Trimming removed 1 base from V and 5 bases from J, with 15 bases in between. Germline assignment: CDR1 DFQATT and CDR2 SNEGSKA (reference sequence). CDR3 length: 15 residues. Sequencing libraries for TCR beta were prepared with iRepertoire HTBI primers and Arm-PCR of CDR3 regions. TCRdb re-called the multiplex PCR reads through MiXCR, storing one row per CDR3 protein. The sample lists approximately 690,000 distinct CDR3 sequences, approximately 31% seen once, with 40% to 50% in the top ten.

The receptor was isolated from a female donor with Graves disease. J is TRBJ2-1 and V is TRBV20-1, with TRBD2 as a possible D gene (6 bases). Sequences were derived from peripheral blood mononuclear cells (PBMCs), sampled when the disease was refractory, from a patient treated with antithyroid drugs. This chain's CDR3 is CSARVDGSPHNEQFF. CDR3 in DNA: TGCAGTGCTAGAGTGGACGGGAGCCCCCACAATGAGCAGTTCTTC.